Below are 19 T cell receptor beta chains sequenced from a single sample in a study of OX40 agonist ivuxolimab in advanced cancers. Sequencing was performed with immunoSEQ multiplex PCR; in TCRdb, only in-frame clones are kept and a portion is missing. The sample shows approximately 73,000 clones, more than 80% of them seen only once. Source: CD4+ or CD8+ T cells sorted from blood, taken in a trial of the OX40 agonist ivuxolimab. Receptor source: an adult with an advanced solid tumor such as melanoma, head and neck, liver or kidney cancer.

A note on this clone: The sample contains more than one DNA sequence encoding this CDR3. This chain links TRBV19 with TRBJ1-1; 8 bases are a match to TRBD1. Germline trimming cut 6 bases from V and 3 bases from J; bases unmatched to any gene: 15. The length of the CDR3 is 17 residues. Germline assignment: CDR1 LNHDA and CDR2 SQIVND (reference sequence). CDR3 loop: CASSPRRTGTTYTEAFF. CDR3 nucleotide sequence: TGTGCCAGTAGCCCGAGGCGGACAGGGACGACTTACACTGAAGCTTTCTTT.

CDR3 in amino acids: CASSLINSPLHF. Written as DNA, the CDR3 is TGTGCCAGCAGCTTAATTAATTCACCCCTCCACTTT. J is TRBJ1-6 and V is TRBV11-2; D not resolved. Germline loops: CDR1 SGHAT, CDR2 FQNNGV. Trimming left V 2 bases short and J 6 bases short, with 2 bases between. This CDR3 is built from 12 residues. The variable domain in full, with the rest retrieved from reference TRBV11-2 and TRBJ1-6, is EAGVAQSPRYKIIEKRQSVAFWCNPISGHATLYWYQQILGQGPKLLIQFQNNGVVDDSQLPKDRFSAERLKGVDSTLKIQPAKLEDSAVYLCASSLINSPLHFGNGTRLTVT.

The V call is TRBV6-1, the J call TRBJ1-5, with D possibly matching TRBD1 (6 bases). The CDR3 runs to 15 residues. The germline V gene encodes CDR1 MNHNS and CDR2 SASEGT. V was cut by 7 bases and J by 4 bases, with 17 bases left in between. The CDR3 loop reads CASTSGAAGNQPQHF. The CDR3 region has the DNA TGTGCCAGCACCTCAGGGGCAGCCGGGAATCAGCCCCAGCATTTT.

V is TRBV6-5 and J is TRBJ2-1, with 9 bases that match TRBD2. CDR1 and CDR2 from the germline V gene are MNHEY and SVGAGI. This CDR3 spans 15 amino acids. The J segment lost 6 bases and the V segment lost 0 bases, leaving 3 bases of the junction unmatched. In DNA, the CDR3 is TGTGCCAGCAGTTACTCTCTAGCGGGGAGCAATGAGCAGTTCTTC. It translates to CASSYSLAGSNEQFF.

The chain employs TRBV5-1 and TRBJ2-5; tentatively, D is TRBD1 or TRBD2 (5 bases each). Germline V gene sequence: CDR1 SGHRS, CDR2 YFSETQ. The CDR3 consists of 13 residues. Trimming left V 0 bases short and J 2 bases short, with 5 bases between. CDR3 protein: CASSLGGQETQYF. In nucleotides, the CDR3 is TGCGCCAGCAGCTTGGGGGGGCAAGAGACCCAGTACTTC.

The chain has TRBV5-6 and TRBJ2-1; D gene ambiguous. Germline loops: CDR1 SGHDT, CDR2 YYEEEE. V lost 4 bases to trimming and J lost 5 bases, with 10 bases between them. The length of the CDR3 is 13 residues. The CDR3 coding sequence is TGTGCCAGCAGCCGGCCTGAAAACAATGAGCAGTTCTTC. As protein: CASSRPENNEQFF.

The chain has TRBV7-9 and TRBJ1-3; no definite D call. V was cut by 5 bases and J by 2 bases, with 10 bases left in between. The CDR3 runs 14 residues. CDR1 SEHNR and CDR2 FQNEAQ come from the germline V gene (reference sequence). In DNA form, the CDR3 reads TGTGCCAGCAGCCTTTCCCCCCCTGGAAACACCATATATTTT. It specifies CASSLSPPGNTIYF.

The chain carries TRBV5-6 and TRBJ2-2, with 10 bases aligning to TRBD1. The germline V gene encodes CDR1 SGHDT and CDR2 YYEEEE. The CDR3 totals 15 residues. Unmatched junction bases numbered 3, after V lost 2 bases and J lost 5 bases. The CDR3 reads CASSFRQGATGELFF. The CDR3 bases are TGTGCCAGCAGCTTTAGACAGGGGGCAACCGGGGAGCTGTTTTTT.

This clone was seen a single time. CDR3 nucleotides: TGCAGCCTCCAGGCGAGCGAGACCCAGTACTTC. Its protein is CSLQASETQYF. This sequence joins TRBV29-1 and TRBJ2-5; D is unresolved. The CDR3 covers 11 residues. Germline V gives CDR1 SQVTM, CDR2 ANQGSEA. The V and J ends lost 8 bases and 5 bases respectively, with 12 bases between them.

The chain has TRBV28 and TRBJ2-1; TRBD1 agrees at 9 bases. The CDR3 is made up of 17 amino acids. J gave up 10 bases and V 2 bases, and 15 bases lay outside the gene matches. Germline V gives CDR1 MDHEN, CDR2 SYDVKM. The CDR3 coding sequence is TGTGCCAGCAGTTTAGGTGGGGAAACCGGGACAGGGCTAGAGCAGTTCTTC. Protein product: CASSLGGETGTGLEQFF.

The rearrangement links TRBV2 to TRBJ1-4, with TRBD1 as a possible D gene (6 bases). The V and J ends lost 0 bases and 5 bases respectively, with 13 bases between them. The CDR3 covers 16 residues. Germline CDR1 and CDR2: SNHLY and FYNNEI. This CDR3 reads CASSEANGQRNEKLFF. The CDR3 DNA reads TGTGCCAGCAGTGAAGCGAACGGACAGCGGAATGAAAAACTGTTTTTT.

CDR3 loop: CASSRTGGSYEQYF. For the CDR3, the DNA is TGTGCCAGTAGTAGGACAGGGGGCTCCTACGAGCAGTACTTC. The V call is TRBV19, the J call TRBJ2-7; 10 bases line up with TRBD1. The germline V gene encodes CDR1 LNHDA and CDR2 SQIVND (reference sequence). Unmatched junction bases numbered 0, after V lost 4 bases and J lost 0 bases. The CDR3 spans 14 residues.

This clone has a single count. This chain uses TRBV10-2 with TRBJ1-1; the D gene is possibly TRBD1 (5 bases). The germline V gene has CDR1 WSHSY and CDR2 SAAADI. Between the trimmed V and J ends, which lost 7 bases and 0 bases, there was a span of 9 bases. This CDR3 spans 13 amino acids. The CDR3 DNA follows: TGCGCCAGCAATCAGGGTCTGAACACTGAAGCTTTCTTT. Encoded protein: CASNQGLNTEAFF.

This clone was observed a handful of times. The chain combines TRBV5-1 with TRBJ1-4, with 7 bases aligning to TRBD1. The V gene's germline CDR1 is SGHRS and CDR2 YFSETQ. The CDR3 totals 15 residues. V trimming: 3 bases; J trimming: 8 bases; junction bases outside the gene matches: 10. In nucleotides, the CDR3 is TGCGCCAGCAGCTCTTCAGGGGGTTTGGGGGAAAAACTGTTTTTT. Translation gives CASSSSGGLGEKLFF.

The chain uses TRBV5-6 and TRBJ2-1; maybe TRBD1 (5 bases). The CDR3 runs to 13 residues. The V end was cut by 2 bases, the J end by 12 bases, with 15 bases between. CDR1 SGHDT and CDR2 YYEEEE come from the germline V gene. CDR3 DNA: TGTGCCAGCAGCTTTTCAGGGTCGGAAGGGCAGTTCTTC. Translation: CASSFSGSEGQFF.

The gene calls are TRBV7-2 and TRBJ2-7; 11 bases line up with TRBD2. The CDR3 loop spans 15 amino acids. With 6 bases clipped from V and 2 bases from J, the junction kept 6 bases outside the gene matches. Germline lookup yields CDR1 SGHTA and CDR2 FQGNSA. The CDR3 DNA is TGTGCCAGCAGTACTAGCGGGGGCTCAACCTACGAGCAGTACTTC. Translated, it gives CASSTSGGSTYEQYF.

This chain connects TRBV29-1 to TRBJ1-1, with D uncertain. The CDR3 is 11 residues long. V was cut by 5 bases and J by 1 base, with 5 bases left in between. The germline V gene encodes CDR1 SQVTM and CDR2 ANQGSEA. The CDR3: CSVPGNTEAFF. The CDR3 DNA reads TGCAGCGTTCCAGGGAACACTGAAGCTTTCTTT.

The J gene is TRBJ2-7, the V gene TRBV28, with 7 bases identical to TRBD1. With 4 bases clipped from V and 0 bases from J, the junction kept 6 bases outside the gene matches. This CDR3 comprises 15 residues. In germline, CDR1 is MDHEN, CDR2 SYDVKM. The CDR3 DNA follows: TGTGCCAGCAGTTCCCCAGGGGGTTCCTCCTACGAGCAGTACTTC. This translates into CASSSPGGSSYEQYF.

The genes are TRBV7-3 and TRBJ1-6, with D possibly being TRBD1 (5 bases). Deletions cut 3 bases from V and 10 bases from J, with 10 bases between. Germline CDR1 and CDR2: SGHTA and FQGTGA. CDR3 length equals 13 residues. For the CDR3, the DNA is TGTGCCAGCAGCTTGGCGGGGGACTCACCCCTCCACTTT. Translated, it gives CASSLAGDSPLHF.